The 32 T cell receptor beta chains presented below share a single source sample, sequenced in a study of OX40 agonist ivuxolimab in advanced cancers. TCRdb keeps only in-frame clones here, not all; method: immunoSEQ multiplex PCR. The sample shows under 100,000 clones, roughly 89% of them seen only once. The sequencing used CD4+ or CD8+ T cells sorted from blood, collected in a trial of the OX40 agonist ivuxolimab. The receptor source for this set is an adult with an advanced solid tumor such as melanoma, head and neck, liver or kidney cancer.

The gene calls are TRBV7-9 and TRBJ2-1, with D maybe TRBD2 (7 bases). Germline CDR1 is SEHNR and CDR2 is FQNEAQ (reference sequence). V was pared by 0 bases and J by 7 bases, with 10 bases between. This CDR3 contains 14 residues. This chain's CDR3 is CASSLAEGGNEQFF. CDR3 sequence (DNA): TGTGCCAGCAGCTTAGCGGAGGGGGGGAATGAGCAGTTCTTC. The complete variable domain, with remaining parts taken from reference TRBV7-9 and TRBJ2-1, reads DTGVSQNPRHKITKRGQNVTFRCDPISEHNRLYWYRQTLGQGPEFLTYFQNEAQLEKSRLLSDRFSAERPKGSFSTLEIQRTEQGDSAMYLCASSLAEGGNEQFFGPGTRLTVL.

This chain connects TRBV28 to TRBJ2-7; 8 positions agree with TRBD2. The CDR3 covers 15 residues. Germline V gene data show CDR1 as MDHEN and CDR2 as SYDVKM. J was trimmed by 4 bases and V by 4 bases; bases with no gene match: 9. The CDR3 loop reads CASSWGGTRSYEQYF. The CDR3 coding sequence is TGTGCCAGCAGTTGGGGCGGGACTAGATCATACGAGCAGTACTTC.

The chain is built from TRBV15 and TRBJ1-5; D remains ambiguous. V was pared by 1 base and J by 6 bases, with 10 bases between. There are 14 residues in the CDR3. Looked up from germline, CDR1 is LNHNV and CDR2 is YYDKDF (reference sequence). The DNA for the CDR3 is TGTGCCACCAGCAGAGGGAACTCGGCTCAGCCCCAGCATTTT. Translation: CATSRGNSAQPQHF.

The chain carries TRBV19 and TRBJ2-4, with a tentative D call TRBD2 (5 bases). V was shortened by 1 base and J by 2 bases, with 6 bases between the two germline ends. Germline values: CDR1 LNHDA, CDR2 SQIVND (reference sequence). The CDR3 contains 14 residues. In DNA form, the CDR3 reads TGTGCCAGTAGTATAGCGGGGACCAAAAACATTCAGTACTTC. Its protein product is CASSIAGTKNIQYF.

This clone turned up a few times. The J gene is TRBJ2-5, the V gene TRBV25-1; D possibly uses TRBD1 or TRBD2 (6 bases each). Trimming left V 3 bases short and J 4 bases short, with 18 bases between. This CDR3 spans 16 amino acids. Germline V lookup: CDR1 MGHDK, CDR2 SYGVNS. For the CDR3, the DNA is TGTGCCAGCAGTGAGGGAGTAGGGGGGATTGGAGAGACCCAGTACTTC. Encoded protein: CASSEGVGGIGETQYF. The whole variable domain, remainder taken from reference TRBV25-1 and TRBJ2-5, is EADIYQTPRYLVIGTGKKITLECSQTMGHDKMYWYQQDPGMELHLIHYSYGVNSTEKGDLSSESTVSRIRTEHFPLTLESARPSHTSQYLCASSEGVGGIGETQYFGPGTRLLVL.

The chain links TRBV11-2 to TRBJ1-2; 7 nucleotides agree with TRBD1. The ends lost 5 bases at V and 4 bases at J; junction bases unmatched: 7. The CDR3 contains 14 residues. Germline CDR1 reads SGHAT; CDR2 reads FQNNGV. The CDR3 spells CASSPRQGRYGYTF. DNA for the CDR3: TGTGCCAGCAGCCCACGACAGGGACGCTATGGCTACACCTTC.

The chain links TRBV2 to TRBJ1-6; D is unclear. The CDR3 is made up of 15 amino acids. Germline V gene data show CDR1 as SNHLY and CDR2 as FYNNEI. The V and J ends lost 6 bases and 4 bases respectively, with 13 bases between them. DNA for the CDR3: TGTGCCAGCAGAGAGGCCTCAGGATATAATTCACCCCTCCACTTT. Protein product: CASREASGYNSPLHF.

This chain joins TRBV29-1 and TRBJ2-1; 10 bases are a match to TRBD1. The germline CDR1 and CDR2 sequences are SQVTM and ANQGSEA. Trimming cost V 7 bases and J 7 bases; bases outside gene matches: 13. The CDR3 totals 15 residues. This chain's CDR3 is CSDSDRGVERNEQFF. In DNA form, the CDR3 reads TGCAGCGACTCGGACAGGGGGGTTGAGAGGAATGAGCAGTTCTTC.

This chain connects TRBV4-1 to TRBJ2-7; D ambiguous. Germline CDR1 is MGHRA and CDR2 is YSYEKL. The CDR3 runs 14 residues. Trimming left V 1 base short and J 6 bases short, with 13 bases between. DNA of the CDR3: TGCGCCAGCAGCCAAGTGTTCCCTATTACCGAGCAGTACTTC. Protein product: CASSQVFPITEQYF.

The CDR3 sequence is CAWRGGSTDTQYF. CDR3 sequence (DNA): TGTGCCTGGAGGGGCGGAAGCACAGATACGCAGTATTTT. The chain recombines TRBV30 with TRBJ2-3; no reliable D call. The CDR3 has 13 residues. Germline-derived CDR1 and CDR2 are GTSNPN and SVGIG (reference sequence). V shed 3 bases and J shed 0 bases, with 7 bases lying between them.

The CDR3 nucleotides read TGTGCCAGCAGTTTAATCAGGGCGGGGCTGCAGTATTTT. This sequence encodes CASSLIRAGLQYF. V is TRBV7-9 and J is TRBJ2-3; weak D call: TRBD2 (6 bases). V was cut by 6 bases and J by 11 bases, with 18 bases left in between. Germline V CDR1 and CDR2: SEHNR, FQNEAQ (reference sequence). The CDR3 is 13 residues long.

The DNA of the CDR3 is TGTGCCAGCAGTTACTCGGAGGGAGGGCCAGGTGAGCAGTACTTC. It is translated as CASSYSEGGPGEQYF. The chain recombines TRBV6-5 with TRBJ2-5, with 7 bases that match TRBD2. The CDR3 loop spans 15 amino acids. CDR1 is MNHEY, CDR2 SVGAGI, per germline. V lost 0 bases, J lost 11 bases, and 12 bases stayed unmatched.

In its sample, this clone was seen once. The chain carries TRBV19 and TRBJ1-1, with D unresolved. The CDR3 totals 13 residues. The germline V gene has CDR1 LNHDA and CDR2 SQIVND (reference sequence). Trimming shortened V by 3 bases and J by 3 bases, and 8 bases separated the two germline ends. CDR3 in amino acids: CASSISGYTEAFF. The CDR3 DNA reads as TGTGCCAGTAGTATTTCGGGGTACACTGAAGCTTTCTTT.

The V and J genes are TRBV29-1 and TRBJ1-2; D unresolved. Trimming removed 4 bases from V and 3 bases from J, with 6 bases in between. The CDR3 runs 11 residues. The germline gives CDR1 SQVTM, CDR2 ANQGSEA. This CDR3 is CSVGEDYGYTF. For the CDR3, the DNA is TGCAGCGTTGGGGAGGACTATGGCTACACCTTC.

This chain joins TRBV5-1 and TRBJ2-3; D uncertain. The length of the CDR3 is 15 residues. Germline V gene lookup returns CDR1 SGHRS and CDR2 YFSETQ. V lost 0 bases and J lost 1, with 9 bases in between. Written as DNA, the CDR3 is TGCGCCAGCAGCTTGGCTGTCAGAGGCACAGATACGCAGTATTTT. Residues: CASSLAVRGTDTQYF.

The V call is TRBV9, the J call TRBJ2-3; D is unresolved. CDR1 and CDR2 (germline): SGDLS, YYNGEE. Deletions cut 0 bases from V and 1 base from J, with 3 bases between. This CDR3 has 13 amino acids. CDR3 region: CASSVEGTDTQYF. CDR3 DNA: TGTGCCAGCAGCGTAGAGGGCACAGATACGCAGTATTTT.

This sequence joins TRBV28 and TRBJ2-1; 7 bases align to TRBD1. Germline-derived CDR1 and CDR2 are MDHEN and SYDVKM. The CDR3 is 16 residues long. V shed 2 bases, J shed 0 bases, and the junction held 4 bases outside the gene matches. CDR3 nucleotide sequence: TGTGCCAGCAGTTTACTACAGGGGATCTCCTACAATGAGCAGTTCTTC. Translation gives CASSLLQGISYNEQFF.

The CDR3: CASSLGDGTDTQYF. DNA for the CDR3: TGTGCCAGCAGCCTAGGGGACGGCACAGATACGCAGTATTTT. The rearrangement joins TRBV5-6 to TRBJ2-3; D possibly matches TRBD1 or TRBD2 (5 bases each). V lost 4 bases, J lost 1 base, and 10 bases lay in between. The germline CDR1 and CDR2 sequences are SGHDT and YYEEEE. CDR3 length: 14 residues. The whole variable domain, remainder taken from reference TRBV5-6 and TRBJ2-3, is DAGVTQSPTHLIKTRGQQVTLRCSPKSGHDTVSWYQQALGQGPQFIFQYYEEEERQRGNFPDRFSGHQFPNYSSELNVNALLLGDSALYLCASSLGDGTDTQYFGPGTRLTVL.

This chain links TRBV4-2 with TRBJ1-5; 10 bases align to TRBD1. The CDR3 is 16 residues long. Germline loops: CDR1 LGHNA, CDR2 YNFKEQ. The junction had 4 bases not matched to a gene; V was cut back by 0 bases and J by 5 bases. The CDR3 DNA reads TGTGCCAGCAGCCAAGACGAGACAGGGGGCGATCAGCCCCAGCATTTT. Encoded protein: CASSQDETGGDQPQHF.

The V call is TRBV4-3, the J call TRBJ1-2; D possibly corresponds to TRBD1 (6 bases). Per the germline V gene, CDR1 is LGHNA and CDR2 is YSLEER. Trimming removed 3 bases from V and 6 bases from J, with 14 bases in between. The CDR3 is 14 residues long. The CDR3 bases are TGCGCCAGCAGCCAGACGGTACAGGGTGATGGCTACACCTTC. Encoded protein: CASSQTVQGDGYTF.

The J gene is TRBJ1-2, the V gene TRBV7-2, with TRBD1 as a possible D gene (5 bases). Germline V CDR1 and CDR2: SGHTA, FQGNSA. Deletions cut 4 bases from V and 6 bases from J, with 12 bases between. The CDR3 runs 13 residues. CDR3 nucleotide sequence: TGTGCCAGCAGCTCGACAGTTATCCATGGCTACACCTTC. It codes for CASSSTVIHGYTF.

This chain's CDR3 is CASSPTHEYNEQFF. The CDR3 nucleotides read TGTGCCAGCAGCCCGACACATGAGTACAATGAGCAGTTCTTC. This chain connects TRBV7-6 to TRBJ2-1, with no clear D. Germline V gene sequence: CDR1 SGHVS, CDR2 FNYEAQ. The V and J ends lost 5 bases and 4 bases respectively, with 12 bases between them. The CDR3 consists of 14 residues.

The V gene is TRBV4-3, the J gene TRBJ2-1, with D uncertain. The germline V gene encodes CDR1 LGHNA and CDR2 YSLEER. There are 13 residues in the CDR3. Between the trimmed V and J ends, which lost 0 bases and 4 bases, there was a span of 4 bases. CDR3 residues: CASSQDGYNEQFF. CDR3 DNA sequence: TGCGCCAGCAGCCAAGATGGGTACAATGAGCAGTTCTTC.

This sequence joins TRBV19 and TRBJ1-2; a possible D gene is TRBD1 (5 bases). V was pared by 6 bases and J by 2 bases, with 16 bases between. This CDR3 is built from 15 residues. Germline V gene lookup returns CDR1 LNHDA and CDR2 SQIVND (reference sequence). The CDR3 region is CASSLAWGLNYGYTF. The CDR3 bases are TGTGCCAGTAGCCTTGCTTGGGGACTAAACTATGGCTACACCTTC.

This clone was picked up one time. The rearrangement uses TRBV12-5 and TRBJ1-6; a possible D gene is TRBD1 (6 bases). Germline V CDR1 and CDR2: LGHNT, FRNRAP. With 7 bases removed from V and 5 bases from J, the gap between germline ends came to 12 bases. This CDR3 has 14 amino acids. CDR3: CASALDRNNSPLHF. DNA of the CDR3: TGTGCTAGTGCCTTGGACAGAAATAATTCACCCCTCCACTTT.

This chain connects TRBV4-3 to TRBJ1-1; maybe TRBD1 (5 bases). From germline, CDR1 is LGHNA and CDR2 YSLEER. The CDR3 is 15 amino acids. Trimming cost V 1 base and J 5 bases, with 14 bases left between them. CDR3: CASSQGEQERTEAFF. CDR3 bases: TGCGCCAGCAGCCAAGGAGAACAGGAAAGGACTGAAGCTTTCTTT.

V gene TRBV10-3 combines with J gene TRBJ2-6; D is ambiguous. The CDR3 is 14 residues long. The germline V and J ends were trimmed by 3 bases and 0 bases, with 3 bases remaining between them. CDR1 is ENHRY, CDR2 SYGVKD, per germline. The CDR3 loop is CAISDSSGANVLTF. CDR3 DNA sequence: TGTGCCATCAGTGACAGCTCTGGGGCCAACGTCCTGACTTTC.

The chain joins TRBV9 to TRBJ2-1; 12 bases match TRBD2. V lost 0 bases to trimming and J lost 2 bases; unmatched junction nucleotides: 6. This CDR3 comprises 18 residues. Germline V gene data show CDR1 as SGDLS and CDR2 as YYNGEE. DNA of the CDR3: TGTGCCAGCAGCGTAGGACTAGCGGGGGCCCTGACCTACAATGAGCAGTTCTTC. This gives the protein CASSVGLAGALTYNEQFF.

The chain recombines TRBV14 with TRBJ1-6, with D possibly matching TRBD1 (6 bases). The CDR3 contains 17 residues. V was clipped by 3 bases and J by 5 bases, with 17 bases between them. Germline CDR1 is SGHDN and CDR2 is FVKESK. CDR3: CASSQGEGGNNNSPLHF. The CDR3 region has the DNA TGTGCCAGCAGCCAGGGGGAGGGGGGGAACAATAATTCACCCCTCCACTTT.

The rearrangement uses TRBV7-2 and TRBJ2-5; TRBD2 matches at 11 bases. V trimming: 5 bases; J trimming: 6 bases; junction bases outside the gene matches: 11. The CDR3 sequence is 16 residues long. Germline assignment: CDR1 SGHTA and CDR2 FQGNSA. CDR3 protein: CASSALAGGPEKTQYF. In DNA, the CDR3 is TGTGCCAGCAGCGCCTTAGCGGGGGGGCCGGAAAAGACCCAGTACTTC.

The chain combines TRBV6-1 with TRBJ1-6; tentatively, D is TRBD1 (6 bases). Germline V gene sequence: CDR1 MNHNS, CDR2 SASEGT. The CDR3 length is 13 residues. Trimming left V 5 bases short and J 7 bases short, with 9 bases between. For the CDR3, the DNA is TGTGCCAGCAGTCCCACAGGGAATTCACCCCTCCACTTT. As protein: CASSPTGNSPLHF.

The chain uses TRBV4-1 and TRBJ1-2; D may be TRBD1 (5 bases). CDR1 MGHRA and CDR2 YSYEKL come from the germline V gene. Trimming cost V 8 bases and J 5 bases, with 21 bases left between them. The CDR3 has 15 residues. The CDR3 spells CASLPGPSFPYGYTF. DNA for the CDR3: TGCGCCAGCCTCCCGGGACCCTCATTTCCTTATGGCTACACCTTC.